This paragraph reports one TCR beta chain. Its antigen is unknown. CDR3 length: 21 residues. Germline V gene data show CDR1 as LNHNV and CDR2 as YYDKDF (reference sequence). V lost 5 bases and J lost 2; bases outside the gene matches: 24. This sample was taken from a study of cytotoxic CD8 clonotypes in ibrutinib-treated CLL. The study, taken as a whole, reports: Age-matched healthy donor levels were exceeded by baseline clonality, which tracked circulating CD8+ T-cell counts. Private clonotypes, not public ones, expanded at ibrutinib response. Progressing patients had sampling times that differed from those of sustained-remission patients.

Sequencing used immunoSEQ multiplex PCR; TCRdb keeps in-frame clones, though not all of them. The repertoire consists of more than 200,000 clones, with roughly 74% occurring once and the leading ten covering 15%. The starting material was PBMCs, obtained after 24 months of ibrutinib treatment. The clonotype comes from a human donor with chronic lymphocytic leukemia. The V gene is TRBV15, the J gene TRBJ1-5, with TRBD1 matching 7 bases. The CDR3 nucleotides are TGTGCCACCAGCGCGGCGATCTCGGCGACAGGGCGGGAGGTGCGCAATCAGCCCCAGCATTTT. Its translation: CATSAAISATGREVRNQPQHF.